This T cell receptor beta chain came from a study of blood T cell repertoires in COVID-19. Study summary: The study drew acute and convalescent COVID-19 samples from the United States, Italy and Spain. PBMCs, B-cell-depleted T cells, or T cells provided the cDNA or gDNA that made up the material.

In the study's own analysis: Amplified reference gene primers provided the basis for estimating nucleated cell counts. Here immunoSEQ multiplex PCR was the method, and the copy in TCRdb shows in-frame clones only, minus some. The V and J calls and clone size are taken from that table; D and trimming were inferred from the DNA. The sample includes 85,000 to 95,000 clones, around 87% seen only once; the top ten take around 5%. Germline assignment: CDR1 SNHLY and CDR2 FYNNEI. The CDR3 runs to 12 residues. V dropped 6 bases and J dropped 7; count of bases not matched to a gene: 5. The chain combines TRBV2 with TRBJ1-2; TRBD1 matches 7 bases. Input material: peripheral blood. This TCR derives from a woman older than 75 with acute or convalescent COVID-19. CDR3 protein: CASRQGKGGYTF. CDR3 DNA sequence: TGTGCCAGCAGACAGGGGAAGGGTGGCTACACCTTC. Looking up the rest from reference TRBV2 and TRBJ1-2 gives the full variable domain: EPEVTQTPSHQVTQMGQEVILRCVPISNHLYFYWYRQILGQKVEFLVSFYNNEISEKSEIFDDQFSVERPDGSNFTLKIRSTKLEDSAMYFCASRQGKGGYTFGSGTRLTVV.